What follows describes a single TCR beta chain. The data were taken from a study of T cells in localized non-small cell lung cancer. Germline assignment: CDR1 SNHLY and CDR2 FYNNEI. The CDR3 has 14 amino acids. Trimming pared 7 bases from V and 6 bases from J, leaving 19 bases between. Method: immunoSEQ multiplex PCR; TCRdb's copy keeps in-frame clones and lacks some. This repertoire shows 100,000 to 150,000 clones, more than 70% found once; its top ten account for approximately 1.5%. This chain uses TRBV2 with TRBJ2-7, with D perhaps matching TRBD2 (6 bases). This clonotype was obtained from a female donor older than 55 with stage I lung adenocarcinoma. The material sequenced was peripheral blood, taken before any cancer treatment. The CDR3 is CASKLGSETSEQYF. CDR3 coding DNA: TGTGCCAGCAAACTGGGCAGCGAGACTAGCGAGCAGTACTTC.